What follows are 18 T cell receptor beta chains derived from one specimen sequenced in a study of human T cells and chemical hapten exposure. This sample's time point: pre-sensitization, week 0. Treatment specified: therapeutic diphenylcyclopropenone sensitization with weekly scalp DPC. TCRdb ran MiXCR on the RACE reads and lists one entry per CDR3 protein. The sample consists of a few hundred thousand distinct CDR3 sequences, around 7.3% of them appearing once. Sequenced material: whole blood, taken in connection with sensitization to the hapten diphenylcyclopropenone (DPC). The source is a man aged 18 to 29 with alopecia areata. Some clones in this sample may be carry-over from other donors' samples.

The table lists this clonotype with a few counts. The chain is built from TRBV5-1 and TRBJ1-1; tentative D call: TRBD1 (5 bases). The CDR3 runs to 18 residues. V lost 2 bases to trimming and J lost 0 bases, with 20 bases between them. Germline V gene lookup returns CDR1 SGHRS and CDR2 YFSETQ. In nucleotides, the CDR3 is TGCGCCAGCAGCTTACCCTCCGGGACTATCAGAATGAACACTGAAGCTTTCTTT. It is translated as CASSLPSGTIRMNTEAFF.

This clonotype was found a few times. Here the CDR3 reads CASSLWASRHQETQYF. CDR3 nucleotides: TGTGCCAGCAGTTTATGGGCTAGCAGACATCAAGAGACCCAGTACTTC. The rearrangement uses TRBV28 and TRBJ2-5, with a possible D match to TRBD2 (5 bases). Trimming shortened V by 0 bases and J by 2 bases, and 13 bases separated the two germline ends. This CDR3 spans 16 amino acids. Per germline, CDR1 MDHEN and CDR2 SYDVKM.

This chain links TRBV5-1 with TRBJ1-1; no clear D. CDR3 length: 15 amino acids. The V end was cut by 1 base, the J end by 6 bases, with 16 bases between. Germline V gene data show CDR1 as SGHRS and CDR2 as YFSETQ. The CDR3: CASSLSGGVYAEAFF. DNA for the CDR3: TGCGCCAGCAGCTTGTCGGGCGGGGTATACGCTGAAGCTTTCTTT.

This clonotype appeared a few times. The chain recombines TRBV4-3 with TRBJ2-4; D perhaps matches TRBD1 (6 bases). V was cut by 0 bases and J by 6 bases, with 12 bases left in between. The germline gives CDR1 LGHNA, CDR2 YSLEER. The CDR3 has 15 amino acids. In DNA form, the CDR3 reads TGCGCCAGCAGCCAAGACAGGGGTCCGGGAAACATTCAGTACTTC. It encodes CASSQDRGPGNIQYF.

The chain links TRBV7-9 to TRBJ1-2, with 9 bases aligning to TRBD1. The CDR3 totals 15 residues. Trimming removed 5 bases from V and 2 bases from J; junction bases left unmatched: 6. Germline V gene lookup returns CDR1 SEHNR and CDR2 FQNEAQ (reference sequence). CDR3 sequence: CASSTDRGRNYGYTF. For the CDR3, the DNA is TGTGCCAGCAGCACGGACAGGGGTCGGAACTATGGCTACACCTTC. The full variable domain, its missing parts supplied by reference TRBV7-9 and TRBJ1-2, is DTGVSQNPRHKITKRGQNVTFRCDPISEHNRLYWYRQTLGQGPEFLTYFQNEAQLEKSRLLSDRFSAERPKGSFSTLEIQRTEQGDSAMYLCASSTDRGRNYGYTFGSGTRLTVV.

This clonotype has more than one count but fewer than ten. This rearrangement joins TRBV6-5 to TRBJ2-5; 8 bases agree with TRBD1. CDR3 length: 14 amino acids. With V trimmed by 6 bases and J by 1 base, 4 bases remained unmatched. Germline assignment: CDR1 MNHEY and CDR2 SVGAGI. CDR3 sequence (DNA): TGTGCCAGCAGCATGGACAGGGTCCAAGAGACCCAGTACTTC. This sequence encodes CASSMDRVQETQYF.

There are many counts of this clonotype. The V and J genes are TRBV7-2 and TRBJ1-1; D is undetermined. The V and J ends lost 8 bases and 1 base respectively, with 8 bases between them. CDR1 is SGHTA and CDR2 is FQGNSA in the germline V gene. The length of the CDR3 is 12 residues. This CDR3 reads CASRVENTEAFF. The CDR3 bases are TGTGCCAGCCGCGTGGAGAACACTGAAGCTTTCTTT.

Only a few counts were recorded for this clonotype. The rearrangement uses TRBV6-5 and TRBJ2-5; 7 nucleotides agree with TRBD1. The CDR3 is made up of 15 amino acids. J gave up 1 base and V 6 bases, and 8 bases lay outside the gene matches. Germline lookup yields CDR1 MNHEY and CDR2 SVGAGI. The CDR3 DNA reads as TGTGCCAGCAGAACCGGGACAGATTTCCAAGAGACCCAGTACTTC. Encoded protein: CASRTGTDFQETQYF.

The table lists this clonotype with many counts. The chain has TRBV7-3 and TRBJ1-4; the D is unclear. V was clipped by 5 bases and J by 8 bases, with 12 bases between them. This CDR3 is 13 amino acids long. The germline V gene has CDR1 SGHTA and CDR2 FQGTGA. DNA of the CDR3: TGTGCCAGCAGCCCTAGATACGGAGAAAAACTGTTTTTT. This sequence encodes CASSPRYGEKLFF.

This chain joins TRBV21-1 and TRBJ2-2; the table's D call of TRBD1 was not tested on the DNA. TRBV21-1 is listed as a pseudogene. The CDR3 spans 16 residues. CDR3 in amino acids: CASTLGRIKNTGELFF. CDR3 nucleotides: TGTGCCAGCACCCTGGGACGGATAAAGAACACCGGGGAGCTGTTTTTT.

In regard to this clonotype: At one boundary the junction diverges from the germline segment, which might be a read error. The chain recombines TRBV12-3 or TRBV12-4 with TRBJ2-6; D possibly corresponds to TRBD1 (5 bases). This CDR3 is 16 amino acids long. The chain's CDR3 is CAITRPSASGANALTF. CDR3 in DNA: TGTGCCATCACTCGCCCTTCGGCCTCTGGGGCCAACGCCCTGACTTTC.

The chain carries TRBV29-1 and TRBJ2-3, with 9 bases fitting TRBD1. V gave up 3 bases and J gave up 3 bases; unmatched junction bases: 4. Germline V gives CDR1 SQVTM, CDR2 ANQGSEA. The CDR3 is 14 amino acids. In DNA, the CDR3 is TGCAGCGTTGACGACAGGGGGAGGACAGATACGCAGTATTTT. Translation gives CSVDDRGRTDTQYF.

This chain connects TRBV6-4 to TRBJ2-3, with 8 bases aligning to TRBD2. Germline loops: CDR1 MRHNA, CDR2 SNTAGT. The CDR3 is made up of 13 amino acids. After removal of 6 bases from V and 2 bases from J, the junction contained 1 base not matched to a gene. CDR3 DNA sequence: TGTGCCAGCAGCGGGGGGGCCACAGATACGCAGTATTTT. Protein product: CASSGGATDTQYF.

V usage is TRBV6-2 or TRBV6-3 and J usage is TRBJ2-4, with unresolved D. This CDR3 has 16 amino acids. The germline CDR1 and CDR2 sequences are MNHEY and SVGEGT. V lost 4 bases, J lost 0 bases, and 13 bases lay in between. The CDR3 loop is CASSSSPTLAKNIQYF. The CDR3 DNA reads TGTGCCAGCAGTTCCTCACCAACATTAGCCAAAAACATTCAGTACTTC.

In this sample, this clonotype turned up a few times. The chain couples TRBV29-1 to TRBJ2-7; 8 nucleotides agree with TRBD2. The CDR3 runs to 11 residues. Germline V gives CDR1 SQVTM, CDR2 ANQGSEA. With 6 bases clipped from V and 6 bases from J, the junction kept 4 bases outside the gene matches. The CDR3 coding sequence is TGCAGCGTAAGGAGCGGGGGCGAGCAGTACTTC. This gives the protein CSVRSGGEQYF.

This clonotype was seen at least ten times. The CDR3: CASSQDRTSYEQYF. CDR3 sequence (DNA): TGCGCCAGCAGCCAAGACCGGACGTCCTACGAGCAGTACTTC. V usage is TRBV4-3 and J usage is TRBJ2-7, with D uncertain. Trimming shortened V by 0 bases and J by 1 base, and 7 bases separated the two germline ends. The CDR3 contains 14 residues. Germline V gives CDR1 LGHNA, CDR2 YSLEER.

This sequence joins TRBV5-1 and TRBJ2-3; tentatively, D is TRBD1 (6 bases). The length of the CDR3 is 13 residues. V shed 4 bases and J shed 5 bases, with 11 bases lying between them. From germline, CDR1 is SGHRS and CDR2 YFSETQ. The CDR3 reads CASSAGQIDTQYF. CDR3 DNA: TGCGCCAGCAGCGCTGGACAGATAGATACGCAGTATTTT.

This clonotype was seen at least ten times. The chain couples TRBV12-3 or TRBV12-4 to TRBJ1-2; 7 bases are shared with TRBD1. There are 15 residues in the CDR3. With V trimmed by 4 bases and J by 3 bases, 8 bases remained unmatched. Here the CDR3 DNA reads TGTGCCAGCAGTTCATCCTCCGGGACAGACTATGGCTACACCTTC. Its protein is CASSSSSGTDYGYTF.